The TCR beta chain under discussion was sequenced for a study of T cell responses to AZD1222 COVID-19 vaccine (dated by TCRdb to about 2021). Looking at the study overall: AZD1222 recipients whose second dose came at about 4 weeks and those whose second dose came at about 12 weeks were combined into one group, since spike-specific TCR depth and breadth did not differ between the two schedules. A total of under 250 trial participants underwent TCR sequencing, of whom about 210 had received two doses of AZD1222 and around 25 had received two doses of the MenACWY control vaccine. Trial participants were enrolled by age into subgroups of 18-55, 56-69 and 70-plus years, and roughly 150, 30 and 60 TCR-sequenced participants, respectively, were included in these subgroups. General findings and caveats noted by the study authors: Conclusions about previously exposed vaccinees were limited because only six AZD1222 recipients were SARS-CoV-2 seropositive at baseline. The whole spike protein was spanned by vaccine-associated CD4 TCRs, and dominant responses were seen in regions 160-218 and 743-854. Reportedly, almost half of the unique spike-specific TCRs recognized epitopes lying outside the regions that are mutated in the B.1.351 and B.1.1.7 variants. The 56-69-year group was small, and its depth increase did not reach significance, likely because of low power. Because no day 14 peak-response samples were available, repertoires were characterized only after the peak T cell response. A significant rise in spike-specific TCR breadth and depth was observed after two AZD1222 doses relative to day 0 and relative to MenACWY recipients. Most participants were white British and females outnumbered males, and the authors suggested that clonal diversity may have been underestimated.

The CDR3 regions of human TCRbeta chains were subjected to immunosequencing. Regarding the original processing steps: TCRs in the repertoires were compared against a reference library of SARS-CoV-2-specific TCRs that had been generated with the MIRA antigen-specificity platform. Breadth meant the fraction of unique TCRs that were SARS-CoV-2-associated, whereas depth meant the fraction of total T cells that were SARS-CoV-2-associated. Each spike-specific TCR was assigned to its reactive spike region and to a CD4 or CD8 class using the MIRA data. Log10-transformed breadth and depth values were compared by one-way ANOVA with Sidak's multiple comparisons tests. In TCRdb, the immuneACCESS table is reduced to in-frame sequences with V and J assigned. These tables do not hold every clone; where another copy was compared, an unresolved V gene accounts for under half, and the others remain unexplained. The DNA gave D and trimming, while V, J and clone size come from that table. The sample table shows about 130,000 clones, and about nine tenths are seen once. Of the sample, about 7% falls within the top ten clones.

The germline V gene encodes CDR1 SEHNR and CDR2 FQNEAQ (reference sequence). CDR3 length: 15 amino acids, cysteine to phenylalanine. The retained sequence is limited to the CDR3, 45 bases, with the frame set at the first base. Ends trimmed: V by 5 bases, J by 7 bases; bases unmatched to a gene: 10. This clone was recorded a few times. Its binding antigen is unknown. Base-call qualities are not available, and no considerably larger clone is one nucleotide away. In the paper's terms, the time point label means: baseline before first vaccination. Vaccinee samples came from UK trials COV001 and COV002, including a single-blind randomized controlled phase 2/3 trial of AZD1222 (ChAdOx1 nCoV-19) in healthy adults. For TCRbeta chain sequencing, PBMC samples from trial participants were taken at day 0 and at day 28 after the second dose.

This receptor was taken from an adult in good health. The rearrangement combines TRBV7-9 with TRBJ2-7, with TRBD1 identical over 11 junction bases. Sample: peripheral blood, taken on day 0 of AZD1222 vaccination. The nucleotide sequence is given as TGTGCCAGCAGCCCACGGACAGGGGGCGTGAGAGAGCAGTACTTC. Its translation is CASSPRTGGVREQYF.